This T cell receptor beta chain was profiled in a study of cytomegalovirus exposure and HLA in healthy donors. This clone was recorded only once. In germline, CDR1 is LNHNV, CDR2 YYDKDF (reference sequence). The CDR3 extends over 15 amino acids. Trimming left V 5 bases short and J 4 bases short, with 17 bases between. The PCR ran on 60 Vbeta and 13 Jbeta primers. Assay: immunoSEQ multiplex PCR; the TCRdb copy retains only in-frame clones and omits some. The sample holds some 130,000 clones, nearly 80% seen once. This TCR came from a woman aged 25-40 years in good health and CMV-seropositive. Sequenced input: PBMCs. The V gene is TRBV15, the J gene TRBJ1-2; a possible D gene is TRBD1 (6 bases). The chain's CDR3 is CATSYLASRGYGYTF. CDR3 bases: TGTGCCACCAGCTACCTCGCCTCCAGGGGCTATGGCTACACCTTC. Full variable domain (rest looked up from reference TRBV15 and TRBJ1-2): DAMVIQNPRYQVTQFGKPVTLSCSQTLNHNVMYWYQQKSSQAPKLLFHYYDKDFNNEADTPDNFQSRRPNTSFCFLDIRSPGLGDTAMYLCATSYLASRGYGYTFGSGTRLTVV.